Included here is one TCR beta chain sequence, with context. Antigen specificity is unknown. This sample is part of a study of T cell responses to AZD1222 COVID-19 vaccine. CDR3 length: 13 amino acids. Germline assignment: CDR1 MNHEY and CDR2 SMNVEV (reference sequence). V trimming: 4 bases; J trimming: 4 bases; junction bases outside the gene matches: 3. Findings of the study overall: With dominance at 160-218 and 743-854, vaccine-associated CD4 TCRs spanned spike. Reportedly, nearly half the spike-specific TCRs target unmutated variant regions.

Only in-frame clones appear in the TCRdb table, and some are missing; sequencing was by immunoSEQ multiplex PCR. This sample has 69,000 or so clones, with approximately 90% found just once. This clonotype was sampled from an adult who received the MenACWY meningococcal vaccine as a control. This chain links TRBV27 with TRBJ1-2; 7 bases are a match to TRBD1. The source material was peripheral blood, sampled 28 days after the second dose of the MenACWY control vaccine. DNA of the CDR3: TGTGCCAGCAGTTGGGACAGATTCTATGGCTACACCTTC. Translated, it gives CASSWDRFYGYTF.